This T cell receptor beta chain was sequenced during a study of blood T cell repertoires in COVID-19. Between the trimmed V and J ends, which lost 7 bases and 4 bases, there was a span of 13 bases. The CDR3 has 13 amino acids. CDR1 is MDHEN, CDR2 SYDVKM, per germline. Sequenced by immunoSEQ multiplex PCR; TCRdb stores in-frame clones only, minus some. The table records tens of thousands of clones, less than 95% of them present only once. Sequenced input: peripheral blood. The genes are TRBV28 and TRBJ1-1, with D possibly matching TRBD1 (6 bases). The receptor was isolated from a man aged 45-60 years with COVID-19, enrolled during active disease. The CDR3 nucleotides read TGTGCCAGCACCCAGAACAGGGCCACTGAAGCTTTCTTT. The encoded protein is CASTQNRATEAFF.